The 18 T cell receptor beta chains in this list originate from one sample, sequenced in a study of T cells after posttransplantation cyclophosphamide. The repertoire was sequenced with immunoSEQ multiplex PCR; TCRdb's copy has only in-frame clones and lacks some. The table lists around 1,600 clones, around 80% of them singletons. The sequencing sample was made of CD8+ T cells sorted from bone marrow. Receptor source: a woman between 50 and 59 years old in good health and a related stem cell transplant donor.

The chain uses TRBV19 and TRBJ1-1; 7 nucleotides agree with TRBD1. Looked up from germline, CDR1 is LNHDA and CDR2 is SQIVND (reference sequence). V lost 2 bases, J lost 5 bases, and 8 bases stayed unmatched. The CDR3 runs to 15 residues. The CDR3 loop is CASSIWLTGETEAFF. The DNA of the CDR3 is TGTGCCAGTAGTATATGGCTAACAGGGGAGACTGAAGCTTTCTTT.

The rearrangement links TRBV4-1 to TRBJ1-2, with 9 positions matching TRBD1. The CDR3 is 15 residues long. Germline V gives CDR1 MGHRA, CDR2 YSYEKL. J gave up 4 bases and V 0 bases, and 3 bases lay outside the gene matches. CDR3 sequence (DNA): TGCGCCAGCAGCCAAGAGGACAGGGGAGCCTATGGCTACACCTTC. It specifies CASSQEDRGAYGYTF.

The CDR3 coding sequence is TGCGCCAGCAGCCAAGGTAGTTCGGTGCAGTACTTC. It encodes CASSQGSSVQYF. The rearrangement uses TRBV4-1 and TRBJ2-7; D is unclear. This CDR3 comprises 12 residues. The V gene lost 1 base and the J gene lost 9 bases, with 10 bases spanning the gap. CDR1 and CDR2 (germline): MGHRA, YSYEKL.

This chain joins TRBV19 and TRBJ2-7, with TRBD1 matching over 7 bases. The junction had 0 bases not matched to a gene; V was cut back by 1 base and J by 0 bases. Germline V lookup: CDR1 LNHDA, CDR2 SQIVND (reference sequence). The CDR3 sequence is 14 residues long. The CDR3 is CASSIGDSSYEQYF. The CDR3 nucleotides are TGTGCCAGTAGTATAGGGGACAGCTCCTACGAGCAGTACTTC. The full variable domain, with the rest looked up from reference TRBV19 and TRBJ2-7, is DGGITQSPKYLFRKEGQNVTLSCEQNLNHDAMYWYRQDPGQGLRLIYYSQIVNDFQKGDIAEGYSVSREKKESFPLTVTSAQKNPTAFYLCASSIGDSSYEQYFGPGTRLTVT.

The V call is TRBV5-1, the J call TRBJ1-1, with D possibly matching TRBD1 (5 bases). Trimming removed 0 bases at V and 4 bases at J, with 13 bases between. Germline values: CDR1 SGHRS, CDR2 YFSETQ. The CDR3 covers 15 residues. CDR3 nucleotide sequence: TGCGCCAGCAGCTTGGACACGGCGGGGGGCACTGAAGCTTTCTTT. Its protein is CASSLDTAGGTEAFF.

This clone has just one count. The chain is built from TRBV27 and TRBJ2-6; tentatively, D is TRBD2 (5 bases). With 5 bases removed from V and 0 bases from J, the gap between germline ends came to 11 bases. The V gene's germline CDR1 is MNHEY and CDR2 SMNVEV (reference sequence). This CDR3 region has 16 residues. This chain's CDR3 is CASSGGDFSGANVLTF. CDR3 DNA: TGTGCCAGCAGTGGAGGTGATTTCTCTGGGGCCAACGTCCTGACTTTC.

The J gene is TRBJ2-1, the V gene TRBV29-1; a weak D match, TRBD1 (7 bases). The CDR3 is 16 amino acids. Germline V CDR1 and CDR2: SQVTM, ANQGSEA. Trimming removed 4 bases from V and 0 bases from J, with 16 bases in between. The DNA of the CDR3 is TGCAGCGTTGGGGGATTCAGGGGGGCCTCCTACAATGAGCAGTTCTTC. Residues: CSVGGFRGASYNEQFF.

The chain employs TRBV7-9 and TRBJ2-7; the match to TRBD1 covers 9 bases. J was trimmed by 4 bases and V by 2 bases; bases with no gene match: 6. This CDR3 region has 15 residues. Per the germline V gene, CDR1 is SEHNR and CDR2 is FQNEAQ (reference sequence). This chain's CDR3 is CASSLLGTGKYEQYF. In nucleotides, the CDR3 is TGTGCCAGCAGCTTATTAGGGACAGGGAAATACGAGCAGTACTTC. The complete variable domain, with remaining parts taken from reference TRBV7-9 and TRBJ2-7, reads DTGVSQNPRHKITKRGQNVTFRCDPISEHNRLYWYRQTLGQGPEFLTYFQNEAQLEKSRLLSDRFSAERPKGSFSTLEIQRTEQGDSAMYLCASSLLGTGKYEQYFGPGTRLTVT.

The chain links TRBV6-5 to TRBJ1-1; no clear D. CDR1 is MNHEY and CDR2 is SVGAGI in the germline V gene. The CDR3 spans 13 residues. The ends were cut back, 5 bases at V and 3 bases at J, with 10 bases in the middle. CDR3 amino acids: CASSDREYTEAFF. The CDR3 coding sequence is TGTGCCAGCAGTGATAGGGAGTACACTGAAGCTTTCTTT.

The rearrangement uses TRBV10-3 and TRBJ1-1; tentative D call: TRBD1 (6 bases). Per the germline V gene, CDR1 is ENHRY and CDR2 is SYGVKD. V gave up 10 bases and J gave up 0 bases, with 9 bases separating them. The CDR3 extends over 12 amino acids. CDR3 DNA: TGTGCCACCCGGACAGTGAACACTGAAGCTTTCTTT. Translating it yields CATRTVNTEAFF.

In this sample, this clone turned up a few times. This rearrangement joins TRBV6-1 to TRBJ1-1; the D is unclear. The CDR3 has 14 residues. The V gene's germline CDR1 is MNHNS and CDR2 SASEGT. V lost 6 bases and J 5 bases, leaving 16 bases between the germline ends. The CDR3 DNA sequence: TGTGCCAGCAGCCGAGCCATGGGAGGAACTGAAGCTTTCTTT. It translates to CASSRAMGGTEAFF.

In its sample, this clone was seen a few times. The J gene is TRBJ2-1, the V gene TRBV6-5, with D possibly being TRBD2 (6 bases). This CDR3 region has 14 residues. Germline V CDR1 and CDR2: MNHEY, SVGAGI. Trimming removed 8 bases at V and 2 bases at J, with 13 bases between. As DNA, the CDR3 is TGTGCCAGCGGAGGGAGCGGTCCCTACAATGAGCAGTTCTTC. It is translated as CASGGSGPYNEQFF.

The chain carries TRBV6-5 and TRBJ2-7; TRBD1 agrees at 9 bases. V was pared by 5 bases and J by 3 bases, with 8 bases of the junction left unmatched. The germline V gene encodes CDR1 MNHEY and CDR2 SVGAGI. This CDR3 comprises 15 residues. The CDR3 sequence: CASSVSGTGIYEQYF. The CDR3 DNA follows: TGTGCCAGCAGTGTGTCCGGGACAGGGATCTACGAGCAGTACTTC.

The gene calls are TRBV19 and TRBJ2-7, with 7 bases fitting TRBD1. Germline assignment: CDR1 LNHDA and CDR2 SQIVND (reference sequence). This CDR3 spans 15 amino acids. V gave up 5 bases and J gave up 4 bases; unmatched junction bases: 11. The CDR3 DNA follows: TGTGCCAGTAGTTTTGGGTCGGGACAGCCTTACGAGCAGTACTTC. This sequence encodes CASSFGSGQPYEQYF.

The V gene is TRBV28, the J gene TRBJ2-1, with 8 bases fitting TRBD2. After removal of 6 bases from V and 8 bases from J, the junction contained 15 bases not matched to a gene. Germline V CDR1 and CDR2: MDHEN, SYDVKM. The CDR3 is 16 amino acids. CDR3 in DNA: TGTGCCAGCAGCCTTTCTGTGACGGGAGGGTGGCATGAGCAGTTCTTC. Amino acid sequence: CASSLSVTGGWHEQFF. Supplemented by reference TRBV28 and TRBJ2-1, the full variable domain reads DVKVTQSSRYLVKRTGEKVFLECVQDMDHENMFWYRQDPGLGLRLIYFSYDVKMKEKGDIPEGYSVSREKKERFSLILESASTNQTSMYLCASSLSVTGGWHEQFFGPGTRLTVL.

The chain employs TRBV6-1 and TRBJ2-2, with unresolved D. CDR3 length: 12 residues. Germline V gene lookup returns CDR1 MNHNS and CDR2 SASEGT. V was clipped by 11 bases and J by 1 base, with 8 bases between them. This CDR3 is CAGTVNTGELFF. CDR3 DNA: TGTGCCGGAACAGTGAACACCGGGGAGCTGTTTTTT.

V usage is TRBV6-1 and J usage is TRBJ2-7; D unresolved. Trimming shortened V by 2 bases and J by 1 base, and 9 bases separated the two germline ends. CDR1 is MNHNS, CDR2 SASEGT, per germline. This CDR3 contains 14 residues. CDR3 in amino acids: CASSEYAESYEQYF. The CDR3 DNA follows: TGTGCCAGCAGTGAATATGCGGAATCCTACGAGCAGTACTTC.

The V gene is TRBV27, the J gene TRBJ1-1; 10 positions agree with TRBD1. Germline-derived CDR1 and CDR2 are MNHEY and SMNVEV (reference sequence). The trim removed 4 bases at V and 6 bases at J, leaving 11 bases unmatched. This CDR3 comprises 16 residues. DNA for the CDR3: TGTGCCAGCAGTTACCGACAGGGGGCGGGGAAGGCTGAAGCTTTCTTT. It is translated as CASSYRQGAGKAEAFF.